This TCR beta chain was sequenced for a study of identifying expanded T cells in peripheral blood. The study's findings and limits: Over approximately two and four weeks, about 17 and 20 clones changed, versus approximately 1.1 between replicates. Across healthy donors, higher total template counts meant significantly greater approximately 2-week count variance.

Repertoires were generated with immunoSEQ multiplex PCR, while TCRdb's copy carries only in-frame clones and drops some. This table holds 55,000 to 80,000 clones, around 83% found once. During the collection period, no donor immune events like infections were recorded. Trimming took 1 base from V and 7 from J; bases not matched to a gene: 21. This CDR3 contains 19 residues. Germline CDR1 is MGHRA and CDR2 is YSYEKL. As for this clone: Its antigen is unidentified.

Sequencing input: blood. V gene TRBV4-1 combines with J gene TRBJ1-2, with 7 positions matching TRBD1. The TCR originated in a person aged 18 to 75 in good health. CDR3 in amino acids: CASSQVRSGGSLPSGGYTF. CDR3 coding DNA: TGCGCCAGCAGCCAAGTCAGGTCAGGGGGATCCCTACCCTCGGGTGGCTACACCTTC.